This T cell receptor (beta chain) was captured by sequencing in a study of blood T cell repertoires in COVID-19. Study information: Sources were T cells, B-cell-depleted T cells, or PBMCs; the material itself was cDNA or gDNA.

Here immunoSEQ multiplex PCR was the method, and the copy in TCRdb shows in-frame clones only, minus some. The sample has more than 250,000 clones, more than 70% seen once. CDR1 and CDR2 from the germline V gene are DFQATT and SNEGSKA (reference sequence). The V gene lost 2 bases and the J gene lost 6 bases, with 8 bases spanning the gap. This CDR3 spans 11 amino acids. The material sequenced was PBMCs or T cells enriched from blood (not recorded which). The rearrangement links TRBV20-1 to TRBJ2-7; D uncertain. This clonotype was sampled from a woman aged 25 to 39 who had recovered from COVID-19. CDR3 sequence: CSARIPGEQYF. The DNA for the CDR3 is TGCAGTGCTAGAATCCCGGGCGAGCAGTACTTC.